This TCR beta chain was profiled in a study of quantifying T cell responses using KT2 cells. Study-level background: TCR alpha and beta constant-region primers primed reverse transcription of RNA.

The cDNA 3' end received a ligated oligonucleotide with a UMI. An equimolar mix of RC1.1 and RC1.2 primed the beta chain across TRBC1 and TRBC2. TCRdb processed the UMI-ligation and nested PCR reads anew with MiXCR; each CDR3 protein has one entry. The sample contains 40,000 to 60,000 distinct CDR3 sequences, 11% of which appear only once. This clonotype was found a few times. The CDR3 is 15 residues long. The V gene's germline CDR1 is SEHNR and CDR2 FQNEAQ (reference sequence). Trimming took 5 bases from V and 3 from J; bases not matched to a gene: 8. The sample consisted of PBMCs spiked with cells of the T cell clone KT2. This clonotype was obtained from a human donor. The V gene is TRBV7-9, the J gene TRBJ2-3, with 7 positions matching TRBD2. The DNA for the CDR3 is TGTGCCAGCAGCCAGGCCGGGGGAGGGACAGATACGCAGTATTTT. Protein: CASSQAGGGTDTQYF. Drawing the rest from reference TRBV7-9 and TRBJ2-3, the complete variable domain is DTGVSQNPRHKITKRGQNVTFRCDPISEHNRLYWYRQTLGQGPEFLTYFQNEAQLEKSRLLSDRFSAERPKGSFSTLEIQRTEQGDSAMYLCASSQAGGGTDTQYFGPGTRLTVL.